This T cell receptor (beta chain) was sequenced in a study of cytomegalovirus exposure and HLA in healthy donors (dated by TCRdb to the late 2010s). Background for the entire study: According to a later analysis, the approximately 130 validation repertoires were produced on the same platform as the 666 repertoires of the first cohort. The study was designed to test whether signatures of past pathogen exposure could be identified by cataloging public T cell receptors. In addition to the first cohort of 650 to 750 subjects, a separate validation cohort of under 150 different subjects was used. To predict cytomegalovirus infection status, the study combined high-throughput TCR immunosequencing, statistical association of individual TCRs with disease status, and machine learning.

The donors were included in the validation cohort of 90 to 150 subjects, a group kept apart from the roughly 610-subject first cohort. The germline V gene (reference sequence) sets CDR1 to MNHEY and CDR2 to SMNVEV. Between the V and J ends, shortened by 3 bases and 6 bases respectively, the junction contains 11 bases. The CDR3 runs 13 amino acids, cysteine and phenylalanine included. Only the CDR3 portion is preserved as DNA: 39 bases, with reading frame beginning at the first base. Results and caveats for the whole study, not just this receptor: In vitro tests confirmed that a few of the cytomegalovirus-associated TCR beta chains recognize cytomegalovirus antigens. A later analysis lacked HLA typing for the validation cohort, so it scored co-occurrence in that cohort across all 120 or so repertoires. Most TCR sequences were seen in very few donors, while some public TCRs were found in many individuals. The classifier was reported to diagnose cytomegalovirus status with high specificity and sensitivity in both the original and validation cohorts. The authors suggested that the approach could potentially be generalized to other disease states and immunological phenotypes. In the study, some 160 TCR beta chains were listed as associated with cytomegalovirus. Of the cluster scores, 85% to 95% were above 0 in a later analysis, which found that TCRs clustered in the first cohort also tended to co-occur in the 95 to 150 validation repertoires.

Worth noting for this clone: This clone's antigen is unknown. No clone much larger than this one lies a single base away; base qualities are absent.

Library preparation was by the immunoSEQ multiplex PCR assay. The study's processing was this. A statistical classification framework was built to diagnose cytomegalovirus status from the catalog of TCR beta chain sequences. Sourced from immuneACCESS, this table was stored by TCRdb with only in-frame sequences that have V and J called. A share of the clones is absent; for the studies checked, an unresolved V gene accounts for under half, and the remainder has no known explanation. From that table come the V and J calls and clone size; the DNA was used to work out D and trimming. The sample table records about 100,000 clones; approximately 94% of these occur just once. Of the sample, approximately 1% falls within the top ten clones.

This TCR derives from a woman younger than 35 in good health and CMV-seronegative. The V gene is TRBV27 and the J gene is TRBJ2-5; matching of 6 bases hints at TRBD2 as the D gene. The source material was PBMCs. The CDR3 in this case is CASSFGTAKTQYF. The DNA reads TGTGCCAGCAGTTTCGGGACTGCAAAGACCCAGTACTTC.